A selection of T cell receptor beta chains follows, all from one sample in a study of blood T cell repertoires in COVID-19. TCRdb keeps only in-frame clones here, not all; method: immunoSEQ multiplex PCR. The sample consists of some 290,000 clones, 90% of them appearing once. Sequenced material: peripheral blood. These receptors were obtained from a woman in her twenties or thirties with COVID-19, enrolled during active disease. The CDR3 runs from the conserved cysteine through the conserved F or W. Fields, in order: J gene, V gene, CDR3 length, clone size, D gene, CDR3 DNA, CDR3 protein. D genes are given only for firm matches. A clone size is listed for some rows: how often the clone was seen (once, few, many), or a class if it is expanded.

TRBJ2-3 TRBV7-8 16 - TRBD2 TGTGCCAGCAGCCGAGCTAGCGGATCTAGCACAGATACGCAGTATTTT CASSRASGSSTDTQYF
TRBJ2-1 TRBV5-4 17 once TRBD2 TGTGCCAGCAGCTTGGGACTAGCGGGAATGTCCTACAATGAGCAGTTCTTC CASSLGLAGMSYNEQFF
TRBJ2-5 TRBV11-2 15 once - TGTGCCAGCAGCTTAGGTTTCGCAGGGCAAGAGACCCAGTACTTC CASSLGFAGQETQYF
TRBJ1-1 TRBV27 14 - - TGTGCCAGCAGTTTGATGTTGGGGGCGGCTGAAGCTTTCTTT CASSLMLGAAEAFF
TRBJ1-4 TRBV3-1/TRBV3-2 14 - - TGTGCCAGCAGTCCGGACTTAACTAATGAAAAACTGTTTTTT CASSPDLTNEKLFF
TRBJ2-1 TRBV10-3 16 - - TGTGCCATCAGTGAGACCCGAGGAATGACCTACAATGAGCAGTTCTTC CAISETRGMTYNEQFF
TRBJ1-6 TRBV28 16 - TRBD1 TGTGCCAGCAGTTCTCCTAGGGACAGGGGGAATTCACCCCTCCACTTT CASSSPRDRGNSPLHF
TRBJ2-5 TRBV28 15 - - TGTGCCAGCAGCATCCAGACAGCTGGGCGAGAGACCCAGTACTTC CASSIQTAGRETQYF
TRBJ2-1 TRBV3-1/TRBV3-2 16 - - TGTGCCAGCAGCCAAGACCTCCGGGACAACTACAATGAGCAGTTCTTC CASSQDLRDNYNEQFF
TRBJ2-3 TRBV4-1 16 - TRBD2 TGCGCCAGCAGCCCCCCCGGGGGAGGGAGGACAGATACGCAGTATTTT CASSPPGGGRTDTQYF
TRBJ1-5 TRBV19 16 - TRBD1 TGTGCCAGTAGCTCCCCTCACGGGACAGGGAACCGGCCCCAGCATTTT CASSSPHGTGNRPQHF
TRBJ2-1 TRBV3-1/TRBV3-2 15 - TRBD2 TGTGCCAGCAGTTCCTCTAGCGGGGTTGGCAATGAGCAGTTCTTC CASSSSSGVGNEQFF
TRBJ2-5 TRBV18 22 - TRBD2 TGTGCCAGCTCACCACCTCTAAAACCACCTAGCGGGAGGATCGGTGCAGGAGAGACCCAGTACTTC CASSPPLKPPSGRIGAGETQYF
TRBJ1-2 TRBV28 12 once TRBD1 TGTGCCAGCAGACCCGACAGGGTAGGCTACACCTTC CASRPDRVGYTF
TRBJ1-6 TRBV28 12 - - TGTGCCAGCATGGTTGGCAATTCACCCCTCCACTTT CASMVGNSPLHF
TRBJ2-4 TRBV7-2 16 - - TGTGCCAGCAGCTTAGAGGCTAGTCCCCCCAAAAACATTCAGTACTTC CASSLEASPPKNIQYF
TRBJ2-1 TRBV4-1 17 - - TGCGCCAGCAGCCCCAGAGGCGGCGGAACCTCCTACAATGAGCAGTTCTTC CASSPRGGGTSYNEQFF
TRBJ1-1 TRBV12-3/TRBV12-4 13 few - TGTGCCAGCAGTTTCACGGGGGGAACTGAAGCTTTCTTT CASSFTGGTEAFF
TRBJ1-1 TRBV28 15 - - TGTGCCAGCAGTTGGGGGGGGCTGGGGAACACTGAAGCTTTCTTT CASSWGGLGNTEAFF
TRBJ2-2 TRBV5-5 15 few - TGTGCCAGCAGCTTTATGGGGGGAGACACCGGGGAGCTGTTTTTT CASSFMGGDTGELFF
TRBJ1-1 TRBV5-1 13 - - TGCGCCAGCAGCACCACACAGAACACTGAAGCTTTCTTT CASSTTQNTEAFF
TRBJ2-1 TRBV11-2 17 - - TGTGCCAGCAGCTTCACCCAGACACCGAGATCCTACAATGAGCAGTTCTTC CASSFTQTPRSYNEQFF
TRBJ2-6 TRBV28 19 - TRBD1 TGTGCCAGCAGCCTCTCGGGACAGCCCATCAACTCTGGGGCCAACGTCCTGACTTTC CASSLSGQPINSGANVLTF
TRBJ2-5 TRBV24-1 15 few - TGTGCCACCAGTGATTTGCGGGACACCAAAGAGACCCAGTACTTC CATSDLRDTKETQYF
TRBJ1-4 TRBV15 15 - TRBD1 TGTGCCACCAGCAGGAGGACAGGGTTTAATGAAAAACTGTTTTTT CATSRRTGFNEKLFF
TRBJ2-5 TRBV7-6 17 - - TGTGCCAGCAGCTTTCGTCGGGAGCGGACGACGCAGGAGACCCAGTACTTC CASSFRRERTTQETQYF
TRBJ2-1 TRBV7-8 17 - - TGTGCCAGCAGCTTAGATCTAGCACAGGGATATGTTTATGAGCAGTTCTTC CASSLDLAQGYVYEQFF
TRBJ2-2 TRBV5-1 16 - - TGCGCCAGCAGCTGGACCGGGAGTAGTGGCACCGGGGAGCTGTTTTTT CASSWTGSSGTGELFF
TRBJ2-5 TRBV5-8 15 - TRBD1 TGTGCCAGCAGCAGCCGGACAGGGGAGGGGGAGACCCAGTACTTC CASSSRTGEGETQYF
TRBJ1-2 TRBV28 15 - - TGTGCCAGCAGGGCATCCCAACAGGGAAACTATGGCTACACCTTC CASRASQQGNYGYTF
TRBJ1-2 TRBV28 15 - - TGTGCCAGCAGTTTAGACTTGGTAGGGGTATATGGCTACACCTTC CASSLDLVGVYGYTF
TRBJ2-7 TRBV7-2 15 - - TGTGCCAGCAGCTTAGGTGGCGGCTCTTCTTACGAGCAGTACTTC CASSLGGGSSYEQYF
TRBJ1-2 TRBV29-1 15 - - TGCAGCGTTGAAGATCTTGGGGGCGCCAACTATGGCTACACCTTC CSVEDLGGANYGYTF
TRBJ2-7 TRBV6-6 15 - TRBD2 TGTGCCAGCAGTTACTCCAGGGACTATTCCTACGAGCAGTACTTC CASSYSRDYSYEQYF
TRBJ2-7 TRBV4-1 18 - - TGCGCCAGCAGCCACGGTCGGCTAGTGGGAGGTTCCGCCTACGAGCAGTACTTC CASSHGRLVGGSAYEQYF
TRBJ1-2 TRBV11-2 14 once TRBD1 TGTGCCAGCAGCTCCCTGGACAGGAACTATGGCTACACCTTC CASSSLDRNYGYTF
TRBJ2-7 TRBV13 15 - TRBD2 TGTGCCAGCAGCTTAGGAGTAGCGGGAACCTACGAGCAGTACTTC CASSLGVAGTYEQYF
TRBJ1-6 TRBV5-4 18 - - TGTGCCAGCAGCTATCGGACAGCCGCGAGCTCCTATAATTCACCCCTCCACTTT CASSYRTAASSYNSPLHF
TRBJ2-7 TRBV11-2 14 - - TGTGCCAGCAGCTCGTCCGGGACACTCCACGAGCAGTACTTC CASSSSGTLHEQYF
TRBJ2-1 TRBV9 16 - TRBD2 TGTGCCAGCAGCGTGAACGAAGCGGGATCCTACAATGAGCAGTTCTTC CASSVNEAGSYNEQFF
TRBJ1-1 TRBV7-2 16 - TRBD1 TGTGCCAGCAGCTTATCCCGCGGACAGGGGACGACTGAAGCTTTCTTT CASSLSRGQGTTEAFF
TRBJ2-5 TRBV5-1 14 - TRBD1 TGCGCCAGCAGCGATTTGACAGGGTTGGAGACCCAGTACTTC CASSDLTGLETQYF
TRBJ2-7 TRBV3-1/TRBV3-2 15 - - TGTGCCAGCAGCCAACGGGTAGGCGCTCCTTACGAGCAGTACTTC CASSQRVGAPYEQYF
TRBJ1-1 TRBV9 14 - - TGTGCCAGCAGCGTGGGGGCAGGAAGCACTGAAGCTTTCTTT CASSVGAGSTEAFF
TRBJ2-7 TRBV28 14 - TRBD2 TGTGCCAGCAGATGGTCTAGCGGCTCCTACGAGCAGTACTTC CASRWSSGSYEQYF
TRBJ2-1 TRBV19 15 - - TGTGCCAGTAGTATAGCGCTAGTCCCCTACAATGAGCAGTTCTTC CASSIALVPYNEQFF
TRBJ2-7 TRBV6-5 15 - TRBD2 TGTGCCAGCAGCGGTCTAGCGGGTCTCTCCTACGAGCAGTACTTC CASSGLAGLSYEQYF
TRBJ1-2 TRBV10-3 14 once TRBD1 TGTGCCATCACCCCGGGACAGGGACGGTATGGCTACACCTTC CAITPGQGRYGYTF
TRBJ1-1 TRBV29-1 15 - - TGCAGCGTTGTGAAGGCCACAGACCTGAACACTGAAGCTTTCTTT CSVVKATDLNTEAFF
TRBJ1-1 TRBV5-6 17 - - TGTGCCAGCAGCTTGGTAGCGGGAGGCTCTATGAACACTGAAGCTTTCTTT CASSLVAGGSMNTEAFF
TRBJ2-7 TRBV19 16 - TRBD2 TGTGCCAGTAGTGTCCTACCGGGACCCGGGGGGGACGAGCAGTACTTC CASSVLPGPGGDEQYF